The 20 T cell receptor beta chains reported below all come from one sample, sequenced in a study of cytomegalovirus exposure and HLA in healthy donors listed by TCRdb under 2017. The library was prepared using the immunoSEQ multiplex PCR assay. The multiplex PCR relied on a mix of 60 forward primers for TCR Vbeta segments and 13 reverse primers for TCR Jbeta segments. TCRdb holds this immuneACCESS table with in-frame rearrangements only. Some clones are missing; in checked studies, unresolved V genes explain under half, and the rest has no known cause. The sample data list roughly 170,000 clones, and over 70% of these were observed just once. 1.4% to 1.5% of the sample lies in the top ten. Sequenced sample: PBMCs. The receptors derive from a woman aged 30 to 39 in good health and CMV-seropositive.

The chain carries TRBV9 and TRBJ1-2; 10 bases align to TRBD1. CDR1 is SGDLS, CDR2 YYNGEE, per germline. With 4 bases clipped from V and 4 bases from J, the junction kept 7 bases outside the gene matches. The CDR3 is 15 amino acids. CDR3 region: CASSPRDRGPYGYTF. The CDR3 nucleotides are TGTGCCAGCAGCCCAAGGGACAGGGGCCCCTATGGCTACACCTTC.

This clone was seen once. The chain employs TRBV6-5 and TRBJ1-1; D is possibly TRBD1 (5 bases). Germline CDR1 reads MNHEY; CDR2 reads SVGAGI. V shed 4 bases and J shed 5 bases, with 14 bases lying between them. The length of the CDR3 is 14 residues. CDR3 coding DNA: TGTGCCAGCAGTTGGGGCAGGGTGAGGACTGAAGCTTTCTTT. Encoded protein: CASSWGRVRTEAFF.

This clone was seen only a few times. The chain couples TRBV5-1 to TRBJ1-1; TRBD1 agrees at 8 bases. From germline, CDR1 is SGHRS and CDR2 YFSETQ. The CDR3 is 13 residues long. V was pared by 5 bases and J by 2 bases, with 2 bases of the junction left unmatched. The CDR3 is CASSDRGNTEAFF. The CDR3 coding sequence is TGCGCCAGCAGTGACAGGGGAAACACTGAAGCTTTCTTT.

Only one count was recorded for this clone. J is TRBJ2-5 and V is TRBV9; D uncertain. V was shortened by 0 bases and J by 4 bases, with 7 bases between the two germline ends. The CDR3 contains 13 residues. Germline V gene data show CDR1 as SGDLS and CDR2 as YYNGEE. The CDR3, as DNA: TGTGCCAGCAGCGTAGGGTCGAGAGAGACCCAGTACTTC. Its translation: CASSVGSRETQYF. Full variable domain (rest looked up from reference TRBV9 and TRBJ2-5): DSGVTQTPKHLITATGQRVTLRCSPRSGDLSVYWYQQSLDQGLQFLIQYYNGEERAKGNILERFSAQQFPDLHSELNLSSLELGDSALYFCASSVGSRETQYFGPGTRLLVL.

This clone was detected a few times. The junction and the germline gene differ at one end; a read error may be behind it. The genes are TRBV30 and TRBJ2-7, with TRBD1 as a possible D gene (6 bases). The CDR3 covers 9 residues. Germline CDR1 reads GTSNPN; CDR2 reads SVGIG (reference sequence). The CDR3 loop reads CACDQGKNF. Written as DNA, the CDR3 is TGTGCCTGTGATCAGGGGAAGAACTTC. The whole variable domain, filled in from reference TRBV30 and TRBJ2-7, reads SQTIHQWPATLVQPVGSPLSLECTVEGTSNPNLYWYRQAAGRGLQLLFYSVGIGQISSEVPQNLSASRPQDRQFILSSKKLLLSDSGFYLCACDQGKNFGPGTRLTVT.

The chain has TRBV28 and TRBJ1-2, with 7 bases matching TRBD1. The CDR3 is 14 amino acids. Germline CDR1 is MDHEN and CDR2 is SYDVKM. V was pared by 6 bases and J by 4 bases, with 8 bases of the junction left unmatched. The CDR3 sequence: CASSFGTEAYGYTF. Here the CDR3 DNA reads TGTGCCAGCAGCTTCGGGACAGAAGCCTATGGCTACACCTTC.

The CDR3, as DNA: TGTGCCACTGGGGGGAGATCTAATGAAAAACTGTTTTTT. Its translation: CATGGRSNEKLFF. The chain couples TRBV28 to TRBJ1-4; the D gene is possibly TRBD1 (5 bases). This CDR3 comprises 13 residues. Germline V gene lookup returns CDR1 MDHEN and CDR2 SYDVKM. V was cut by 10 bases and J by 3 bases, with 12 bases left in between.

In this sample, this clone turned up once. This sequence joins TRBV30 and TRBJ1-2; 7 nucleotides agree with TRBD1. Trimming cost V 3 bases and J 4 bases; bases outside gene matches: 5. The germline CDR1 and CDR2 sequences are GTSNPN and SVGIG (reference sequence). The CDR3 length is 13 residues. The CDR3, as DNA: TGTGCCTGGAGCCCCGACAGGGCCTATGGCTACACCTTC. It translates to CAWSPDRAYGYTF.

The chain carries TRBV4-1 and TRBJ2-1; TRBD1 matches 7 bases. The germline CDR1 and CDR2 sequences are MGHRA and YSYEKL. The CDR3 contains 15 residues. Germline trimming cut 6 bases from V and 1 base from J; bases unmatched to any gene: 6. CDR3 in DNA: TGCGCCAGCAGTAACCGGGACAGATCCTACAATGAGCAGTTCTTC. This gives the protein CASSNRDRSYNEQFF.

The chain carries TRBV9 and TRBJ2-3, with TRBD2 matching 14 bases. This CDR3 comprises 15 residues. CDR1 is SGDLS and CDR2 is YYNGEE in the germline V gene. Losses at the gene ends were 3 bases for V and 9 bases for J; bases not matched to a gene: 6. CDR3 sequence: CASSAEGLAGATQYF. DNA of the CDR3: TGTGCCAGCAGCGCCGAGGGACTAGCGGGAGCGACGCAGTATTTT.

V gene TRBV27 combines with J gene TRBJ2-6, with TRBD1 matching 8 bases. This CDR3 spans 18 amino acids. V shed 4 bases and J 0 bases; nucleotides not matched to a gene: 8. Germline CDR1 is MNHEY and CDR2 is SMNVEV (reference sequence). The CDR3 DNA sequence: TGTGCCAGCAGTTCCCCGGGACAGGCAAACTCTGGGGCCAACGTCCTGACTTTC. It translates to CASSSPGQANSGANVLTF.

The chain carries TRBV11-3 and TRBJ2-1; D gene ambiguous. Trimming removed 5 bases at V and 0 bases at J, with 8 bases between. Germline V gene sequence: CDR1 SGHNT, CDR2 YENEEA. This CDR3 contains 14 residues. The CDR3 spells CASSARSSYNEQFF. CDR3 nucleotides: TGTGCCAGCAGCGCTCGGAGCTCCTACAATGAGCAGTTCTTC.

This clone appeared a single time. The chain is built from TRBV2 and TRBJ2-5, with D tentatively TRBD2 (5 bases). Per the germline V gene, CDR1 is SNHLY and CDR2 is FYNNEI. Trimming cost V 6 bases and J 0 bases, with 17 bases left between them. This CDR3 region has 16 residues. CDR3 amino acids: CASSEGTDGYQETQYF. CDR3 DNA sequence: TGTGCCAGCAGCGAGGGAACGGACGGGTACCAAGAGACCCAGTACTTC.

V usage is TRBV29-1 and J usage is TRBJ2-1; D uncertain. CDR3 length equals 14 residues. The germline gives CDR1 SQVTM, CDR2 ANQGSEA. Trimming left V 2 bases short and J 4 bases short, with 12 bases between. CDR3 sequence: CSVEILRQYNEQFF. The CDR3 DNA reads as TGCAGCGTTGAAATCTTGCGGCAATACAATGAGCAGTTCTTC.

The gene calls are TRBV5-6 and TRBJ1-1; 12 bases are a match to TRBD1. Trimming at V came to 4 bases and at J to 1 base, leaving 5 bases not matched to a gene. The CDR3 contains 16 residues. The germline V gene has CDR1 SGHDT and CDR2 YYEEEE. The CDR3 bases are TGTGCCAGCAGCACCGGGACAGGGGGCCGGAACACTGAAGCTTTCTTT. Translated, it gives CASSTGTGGRNTEAFF.

This clone was detected once. The chain recombines TRBV15 with TRBJ2-1; 12 nucleotides agree with TRBD2. The CDR3 has 15 amino acids. The J segment lost 9 bases and the V segment lost 5 bases, leaving 8 bases of the junction unmatched. The V gene's germline CDR1 is LNHNV and CDR2 YYDKDF (reference sequence). As DNA, the CDR3 is TGTGCCACCAGCCCCCGGACTAGCGGGACCGGTGAGCAGTTCTTC. This encodes CATSPRTSGTGEQFF.

This rearrangement joins TRBV28 to TRBJ2-7, with a possible D match to TRBD1 (6 bases). Germline V gene sequence: CDR1 MDHEN, CDR2 SYDVKM. The CDR3 is 14 residues long. Between the trimmed V and J ends, which lost 7 bases and 3 bases, there was a span of 16 bases. The CDR3 region is CASTTTGTSYEQYF. CDR3 DNA sequence: TGTGCCAGCACCACAACGGGGACAAGCTACGAGCAGTACTTC. Based on the CDR3 plus reference TRBV28 and TRBJ2-7, the full variable domain is DVKVTQSSRYLVKRTGEKVFLECVQDMDHENMFWYRQDPGLGLRLIYFSYDVKMKEKGDIPEGYSVSREKKERFSLILESASTNQTSMYLCASTTTGTSYEQYFGPGTRLTVT.

This chain connects TRBV7-9 to TRBJ1-2; the D is unclear. There are 13 residues in the CDR3. With 5 bases removed from V and 5 bases from J, the gap between germline ends came to 12 bases. Per germline, CDR1 SEHNR and CDR2 FQNEAQ (reference sequence). Written as DNA, the CDR3 is TGTGCCAGCAGCGATCAATTACAATATGGCTACACCTTC. Its protein is CASSDQLQYGYTF.

V gene TRBV10-2 combines with J gene TRBJ2-7; 11 nucleotides agree with TRBD2. V lost 0 bases, J lost 5 bases, and 6 bases stayed unmatched. The CDR3 extends over 16 amino acids. Per the germline V gene, CDR1 is WSHSY and CDR2 is SAAADI. CDR3 nucleotide sequence: TGCGCCAGCAGTGAGTCCGCTACACTAGCGGGAGACGAGCAGTACTTC. Its protein product is CASSESATLAGDEQYF.

CDR3 in amino acids: CASSLGPAGTGELFF. CDR3 nucleotide sequence: TGTGCCAGCAGCTTAGGTCCAGCGGGCACCGGGGAGCTGTTTTTT. The chain links TRBV11-3 to TRBJ2-2; the D gene is possibly TRBD2 (6 bases). The CDR3 has 15 residues. V shed 1 base and J shed 4 bases, with 10 bases lying between them. Looked up from germline, CDR1 is SGHNT and CDR2 is YENEEA.